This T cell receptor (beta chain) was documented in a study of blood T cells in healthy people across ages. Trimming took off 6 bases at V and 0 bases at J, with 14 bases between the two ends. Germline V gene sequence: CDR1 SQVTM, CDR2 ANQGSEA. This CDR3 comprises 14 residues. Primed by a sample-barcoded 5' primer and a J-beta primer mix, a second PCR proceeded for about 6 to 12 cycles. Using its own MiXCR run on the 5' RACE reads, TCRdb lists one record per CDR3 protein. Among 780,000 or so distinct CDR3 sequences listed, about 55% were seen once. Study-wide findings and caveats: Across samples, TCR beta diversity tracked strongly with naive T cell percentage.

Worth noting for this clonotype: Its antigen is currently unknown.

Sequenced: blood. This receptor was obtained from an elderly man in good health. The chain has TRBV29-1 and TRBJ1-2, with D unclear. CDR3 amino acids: CSVASRGTNYGYTF. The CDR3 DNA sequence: TGCAGCGTCGCTAGTAGAGGAACTAACTATGGCTACACCTTC. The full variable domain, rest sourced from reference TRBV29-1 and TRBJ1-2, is SAVISQKPSRDICQRGTSLTIQCQVDSQVTMMFWYRQQPGQSLTLIATANQGSEATYESGFVIDKFPISRPNLTFSTLTVSNMSPEDSSIYLCSVASRGTNYGYTFGSGTRLTVV.